This entry lists 14 T cell receptor beta chains sequenced from one sample in a study of blood T cell repertoires in COVID-19. Assay: immunoSEQ multiplex PCR; the TCRdb copy retains only in-frame clones and omits some. This sample carries over 95,000 clones, approximately 85% of them seen once, and the ten largest clones take more than 3%. Sequenced input: peripheral blood. The source of these receptors is a man aged 35 to 55 with acute or convalescent COVID-19.

This clone came up once. This chain uses TRBV5-1 with TRBJ2-1; TRBD1 matches 8 bases. Germline CDR1 is SGHRS and CDR2 is YFSETQ. J gave up 6 bases and V 2 bases, and 1 base lay outside the gene matches. The CDR3 loop spans 13 amino acids. The CDR3 DNA sequence: TGCGCCAGCAGCTTCGGGACAGGCAATGAGCAGTTCTTC. This codes for CASSFGTGNEQFF. Together with reference TRBV5-1 and TRBJ2-1, the CDR3 gives the full variable domain: KAGVTQTPRYLIKTRGQQVTLSCSPISGHRSVSWYQQTPGQGLQFLFEYFSETQRNKGNFPGRFSGRQFSNSRSEMNVSTLELGDSALYLCASSFGTGNEQFFGPGTRLTVL.

This clone was seen just once. The CDR3 spells CASSPWGGQGGKTFF. The DNA of the CDR3 is TGTGCCAGCAGTCCCTGGGGCGGACAGGGTGGAAAAACTTTCTTT. The chain uses TRBV2 and TRBJ1-1, with TRBD1 matching over 8 bases. Germline-derived CDR1 and CDR2 are SNHLY and FYNNEI. The CDR3 has 15 amino acids. Trimming at V came to 5 bases and at J to 12 bases, leaving 17 bases not matched to a gene.

This clone was detected only a few times. The chain is built from TRBV12-3 or TRBV12-4 and TRBJ2-1; TRBD2 might be the D (7 bases). Trimming removed 6 bases from V and 6 bases from J, with 9 bases in between. The CDR3 runs 12 residues. CDR3 DNA sequence: TGTGCCAGCAGAGGGGGGGGCAATGAGCAGTTCTTC. Translated, it gives CASRGGGNEQFF.

This clone occurred once. The rearrangement uses TRBV4-2 and TRBJ1-5; D may be TRBD1 (6 bases). V lost 4 bases, J lost 0 bases, and 13 bases lay in between. Germline CDR1 LGHNA, CDR2 YNFKEQ. The CDR3 sequence is 16 residues long. CDR3 coding DNA: TGTGCCAGCAGCCCTGAGGACAGTTTTAGCAATCAGCCCCAGCATTTT. This translates into CASSPEDSFSNQPQHF.

The V call is TRBV14, the J call TRBJ2-7, with 9 bases lining up with TRBD1. CDR3 length: 20 residues. After removal of 3 bases from V and 2 bases from J, the junction contained 20 bases not matched to a gene. Germline CDR1 SGHDN, CDR2 FVKESK. CDR3 amino acids: CASSHLRGTGYLRVTYEQYF. Here the CDR3 DNA reads TGTGCCAGCAGCCACTTAAGAGGGACAGGGTATCTTAGGGTTACCTACGAGCAGTACTTC.

V gene TRBV2 combines with J gene TRBJ1-2; no reliable D call. Between the trimmed V and J ends, which lost 3 bases and 10 bases, there was a span of 18 bases. Germline V gene lookup returns CDR1 SNHLY and CDR2 FYNNEI. The CDR3 loop spans 14 amino acids. The CDR3 sequence is CASSERGTESDYTF. The CDR3 region has the DNA TGTGCCAGCAGTGAGCGGGGTACGGAATCGGACTACACCTTC.

The rearrangement uses TRBV12-3 or TRBV12-4 and TRBJ1-1; D is perhaps TRBD1 (5 bases). CDR3 size: 13 residues. Trimming pared 6 bases from V and 6 bases from J, leaving 14 bases between. CDR3 amino acids: CASRGGVSAEAFF. The CDR3, as DNA: TGTGCCAGCAGGGGAGGGGTTTCGGCTGAAGCTTTCTTT.

V usage is TRBV6-2 or TRBV6-3 and J usage is TRBJ1-3; 7 positions agree with TRBD1. V was pared by 3 bases and J by 0 bases, with 17 bases of the junction left unmatched. The CDR3 runs to 20 residues. CDR1 and CDR2 from the germline V gene are MNHEY and SVGEGT. The CDR3 nucleotides are TGTGCCAGCAGTTATATCGTTGGACGGGACAGCCTAATCTCTGGAAACACCATATATTTT. Translation gives CASSYIVGRDSLISGNTIYF.

V is TRBV6-1 and J is TRBJ1-5, with unresolved D. The V gene lost 3 bases and the J gene lost 2 bases, with 17 bases spanning the gap. The germline V gene has CDR1 MNHNS and CDR2 SASEGT. The CDR3 spans 17 residues. The CDR3 DNA is TGTGCCAGCAGTGAGCATTCCGGGTCGAGGGGCAATCAGCCCCAGCATTTT. This sequence encodes CASSEHSGSRGNQPQHF.

The rearrangement uses TRBV29-1 and TRBJ1-1, with D tentatively TRBD1 (5 bases). CDR3 length equals 14 residues. Germline CDR1 is SQVTM and CDR2 is ANQGSEA. Trimming removed 1 base from V and 5 bases from J, with 14 bases in between. DNA of the CDR3: TGCAGCGTTGAAGGGAGTGCGCGGGGGACTGAAGCTTTCTTT. Translation: CSVEGSARGTEAFF.

V usage is TRBV27 and J usage is TRBJ2-2; D gene uncertain. V shed 3 bases and J shed 7 bases, with 12 bases lying between them. CDR3 length: 14 residues. Germline V gene sequence: CDR1 MNHEY, CDR2 SMNVEV (reference sequence). The DNA of the CDR3 is TGTGCCAGCAGTTTGGAGCAGAGTCTCGGGGAGCTGTTTTTT. As protein: CASSLEQSLGELFF.

In regard to this clone: The junction does not match germline at one end; this may be a read error. The J gene is TRBJ1-3, the V gene TRBV6-1; D perhaps matches TRBD1 (5 bases). This CDR3 is built from 15 residues. CDR1 and CDR2 (germline): MNHNS, SASEGT. CDR3: CASIEFGGSGNTIYF. The CDR3 bases are TGTGCCAGCATTGAATTCGGGGGATCTGGAAACACCATATATTTT.

J is TRBJ2-3 and V is TRBV27, with D possibly matching TRBD1 (5 bases). The length of the CDR3 is 17 residues. The germline V gene has CDR1 MNHEY and CDR2 SMNVEV (reference sequence). Trimming took off 7 bases at V and 0 bases at J, with 20 bases between the two ends. The CDR3 protein is CASISDPWGSSTDTQYF. Here the CDR3 DNA reads TGTGCCAGCATCTCAGATCCATGGGGCTCTAGCACAGATACGCAGTATTTT.

V gene TRBV6-6 combines with J gene TRBJ1-4, with D perhaps TRBD1 (6 bases). This CDR3 spans 16 amino acids. The germline V gene encodes CDR1 MNHNY and CDR2 SVGAGI (reference sequence). V lost 5 bases to trimming and J lost 4 bases, with 17 bases between them. The CDR3 DNA sequence: TGTGCCAGCAGTCCATCTCGGGGGGCGGGTAATGAAAAACTGTTTTTT. Translating gives CASSPSRGAGNEKLFF.